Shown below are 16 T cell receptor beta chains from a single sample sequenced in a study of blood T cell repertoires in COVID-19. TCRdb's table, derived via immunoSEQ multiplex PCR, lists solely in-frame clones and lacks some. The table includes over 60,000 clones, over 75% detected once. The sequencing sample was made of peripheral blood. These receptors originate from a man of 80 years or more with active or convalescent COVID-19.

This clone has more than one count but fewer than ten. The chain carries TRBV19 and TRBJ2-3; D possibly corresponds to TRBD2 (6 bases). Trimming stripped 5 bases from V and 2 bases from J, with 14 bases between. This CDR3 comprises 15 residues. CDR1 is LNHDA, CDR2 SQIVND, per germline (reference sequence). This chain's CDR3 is CASSSRGTNTDTQYF. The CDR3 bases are TGTGCCAGTAGTTCGCGGGGAACGAACACAGATACGCAGTATTTT.

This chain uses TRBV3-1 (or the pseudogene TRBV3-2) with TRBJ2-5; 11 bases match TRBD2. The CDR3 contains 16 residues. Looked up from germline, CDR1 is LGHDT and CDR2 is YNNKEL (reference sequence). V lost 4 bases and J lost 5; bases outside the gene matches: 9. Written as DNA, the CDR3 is TGTGCCAGCAGCCCGGGACTAGCGGCCGAGGGGGAGACCCAGTACTTC. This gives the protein CASSPGLAAEGETQYF.

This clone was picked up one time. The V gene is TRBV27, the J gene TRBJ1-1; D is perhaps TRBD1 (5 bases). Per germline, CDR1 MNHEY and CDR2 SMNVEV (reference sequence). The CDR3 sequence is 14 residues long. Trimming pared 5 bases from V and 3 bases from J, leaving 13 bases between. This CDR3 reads CASSGRGVYTEAFF. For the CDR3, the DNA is TGTGCCAGCAGTGGACGGGGGGTTTACACTGAAGCTTTCTTT.

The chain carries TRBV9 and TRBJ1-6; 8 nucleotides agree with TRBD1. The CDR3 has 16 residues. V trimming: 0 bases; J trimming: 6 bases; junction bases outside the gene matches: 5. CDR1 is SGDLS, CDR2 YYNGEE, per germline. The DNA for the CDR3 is TGTGCCAGCAGCGTAGGGGCAGGGGGCCTTAATTCACCCCTCCACTTT. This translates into CASSVGAGGLNSPLHF.

Written as DNA, the CDR3 is TGTGCCAGCACCCGCGACCGAATGGACAGTTACAATGAGCAGTTCTTC. This gives the protein CASTRDRMDSYNEQFF. The chain couples TRBV7-6 to TRBJ2-1; D might be TRBD1 (6 bases). The CDR3 extends over 16 amino acids. From germline, CDR1 is SGHVS and CDR2 FNYEAQ. The V and J ends lost 7 bases and 4 bases respectively, with 20 bases between them.

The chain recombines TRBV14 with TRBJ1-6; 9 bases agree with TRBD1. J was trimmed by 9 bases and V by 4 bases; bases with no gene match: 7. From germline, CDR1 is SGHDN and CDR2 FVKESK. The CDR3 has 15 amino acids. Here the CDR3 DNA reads TGTGCCAGCAGCCTTTTACAGGGGGCTGTTTCACCCCTCCACTTT. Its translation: CASSLLQGAVSPLHF. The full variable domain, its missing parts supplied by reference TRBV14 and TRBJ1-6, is EAGVTQFPSHSVIEKGQTVTLRCDPISGHDNLYWYRRVMGKEIKFLLHFVKESKQDESGMPNNRFLAERTGGTYSTLKVQPAELEDSGVYFCASSLLQGAVSPLHFGNGTRLTVT.

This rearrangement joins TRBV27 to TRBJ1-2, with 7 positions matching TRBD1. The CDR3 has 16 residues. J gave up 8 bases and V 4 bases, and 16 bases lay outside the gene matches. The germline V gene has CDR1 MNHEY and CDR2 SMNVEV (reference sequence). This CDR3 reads CASSYQTGAGVKGYTF. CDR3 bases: TGTGCCAGCAGTTACCAAACAGGGGCAGGCGTGAAAGGCTACACCTTC.

The CDR3 sequence is CASSLGVTEAFF. CDR3 coding DNA: TGTGCCAGCAGCTTAGGAGTGACTGAAGCTTTCTTT. The chain links TRBV11-2 to TRBJ1-1, with D unresolved. Germline-derived CDR1 and CDR2 are SGHAT and FQNNGV. With 1 base removed from V and 5 bases from J, the gap between germline ends came to 5 bases. The CDR3 is 12 amino acids.

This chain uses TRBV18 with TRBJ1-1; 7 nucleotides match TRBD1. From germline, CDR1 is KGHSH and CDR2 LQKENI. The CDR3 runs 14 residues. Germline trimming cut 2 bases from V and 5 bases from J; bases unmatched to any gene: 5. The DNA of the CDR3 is TGTGCCAGCTCACCAACCCAGGGACAGACTGAAGCTTTCTTT. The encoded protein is CASSPTQGQTEAFF.

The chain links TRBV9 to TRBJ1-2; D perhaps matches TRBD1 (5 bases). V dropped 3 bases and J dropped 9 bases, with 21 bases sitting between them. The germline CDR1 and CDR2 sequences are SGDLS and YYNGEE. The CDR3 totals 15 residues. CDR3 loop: CASSASAGLSGRYTF. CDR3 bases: TGTGCCAGCAGCGCAAGTGCGGGACTATCCGGACGCTACACCTTC. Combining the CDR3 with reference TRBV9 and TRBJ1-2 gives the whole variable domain DSGVTQTPKHLITATGQRVTLRCSPRSGDLSVYWYQQSLDQGLQFLIQYYNGEERAKGNILERFSAQQFPDLHSELNLSSLELGDSALYFCASSASAGLSGRYTFGSGTRLTVV.

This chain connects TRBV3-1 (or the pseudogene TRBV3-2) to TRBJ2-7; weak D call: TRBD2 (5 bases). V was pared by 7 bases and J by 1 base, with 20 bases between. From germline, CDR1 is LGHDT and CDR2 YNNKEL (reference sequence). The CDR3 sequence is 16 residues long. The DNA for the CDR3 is TGTGCCAGCACCAAAGGGAGCCAGCGGAATTCCTACGAGCAGTACTTC. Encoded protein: CASTKGSQRNSYEQYF.

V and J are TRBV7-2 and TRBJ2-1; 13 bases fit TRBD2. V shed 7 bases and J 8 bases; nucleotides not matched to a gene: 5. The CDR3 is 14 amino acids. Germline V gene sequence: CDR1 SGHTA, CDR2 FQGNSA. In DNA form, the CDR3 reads TGTGCCAGCACAGGACTAGCGGGAGAGTATGAGCAGTTCTTC. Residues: CASTGLAGEYEQFF.

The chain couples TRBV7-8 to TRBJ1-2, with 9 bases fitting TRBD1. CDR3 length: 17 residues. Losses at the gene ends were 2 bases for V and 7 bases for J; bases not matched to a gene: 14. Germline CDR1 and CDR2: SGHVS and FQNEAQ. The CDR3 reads CASSLSPGTGLIGGYTF. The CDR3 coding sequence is TGTGCCAGCAGCTTATCCCCCGGGACAGGGTTAATCGGTGGCTACACCTTC. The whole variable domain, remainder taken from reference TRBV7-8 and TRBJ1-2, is GAGVSQSPRYKVAKRGQDVALRCDPISGHVSLFWYQQALGQGPEFLTYFQNEAQLDKSGLPSDRFFAERPEGSVSTLKIQRTQQEDSAVYLCASSLSPGTGLIGGYTFGSGTRLTVV.

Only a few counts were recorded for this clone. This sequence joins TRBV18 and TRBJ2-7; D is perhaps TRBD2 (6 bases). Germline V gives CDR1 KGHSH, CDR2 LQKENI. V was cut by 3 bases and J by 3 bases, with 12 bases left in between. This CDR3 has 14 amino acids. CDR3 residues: CASSPSGVSYEQYF. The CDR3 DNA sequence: TGTGCCAGCTCACCCTCGGGGGTCAGCTACGAGCAGTACTTC.

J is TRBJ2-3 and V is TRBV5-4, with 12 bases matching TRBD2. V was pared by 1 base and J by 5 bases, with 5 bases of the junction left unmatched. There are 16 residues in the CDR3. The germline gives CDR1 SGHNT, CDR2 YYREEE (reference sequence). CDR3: CASSLIGLAGRDTQYF. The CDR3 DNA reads TGTGCCAGCAGCTTGATCGGACTAGCGGGACGAGATACGCAGTATTTT.

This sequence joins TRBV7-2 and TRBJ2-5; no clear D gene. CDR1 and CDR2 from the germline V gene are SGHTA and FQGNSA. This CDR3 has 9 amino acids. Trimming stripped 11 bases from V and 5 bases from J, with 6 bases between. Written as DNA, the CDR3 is TGTGCCGTCGGGGAGACCCAGTACTTC. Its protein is CAVGETQYF. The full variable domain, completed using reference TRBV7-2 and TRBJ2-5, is GAGVSQSPSNKVTEKGKDVELRCDPISGHTALYWYRQSLGQGLEFLIYFQGNSAPDKSGLPSDRFSAERTGGSVSTLTIQRTQQEDSAVYLCAVGETQYFGPGTRLLVL.